One sample yielded the 3 T cell receptor beta chains listed below, sequenced in a study of blood T cell repertoires in COVID-19. Sequencing was performed with immunoSEQ multiplex PCR; in TCRdb, only in-frame clones are kept and a portion is missing. The sample includes 140,000 to 150,000 clones, 80% to 90% of them seen just once. Sequencing was carried out using peripheral blood. The receptors shown here come from a woman between 55 and 75 years old with COVID-19, enrolled during active disease.

The chain has TRBV25-1 and TRBJ2-2; D remains unclear. V shed 4 bases and J shed 0 bases, with 6 bases lying between them. The V gene's germline CDR1 is MGHDK and CDR2 SYGVNS. The CDR3 has 14 amino acids. The DNA of the CDR3 is TGTGCCAGCAGTGGTAGTGCGAACACCGGGGAGCTGTTTTTT. Encoded protein: CASSGSANTGELFF. The full variable domain, its missing parts supplied by reference TRBV25-1 and TRBJ2-2, is EADIYQTPRYLVIGTGKKITLECSQTMGHDKMYWYQQDPGMELHLIHYSYGVNSTEKGDLSSESTVSRIRTEHFPLTLESARPSHTSQYLCASSGSANTGELFFGEGSRLTVL.

The chain has TRBV27 and TRBJ2-4; maybe TRBD1 (5 bases). The CDR3 runs to 13 residues. CDR1 is MNHEY and CDR2 is SMNVEV in the germline V gene (reference sequence). Trimming pared 0 bases from V and 6 bases from J, leaving 6 bases between. CDR3 sequence: CASSLSQGNIQYF. CDR3 bases: TGTGCCAGCAGTTTATCTCAGGGAAACATTCAGTACTTC.

The rearrangement uses TRBV15 and TRBJ2-7; 8 bases line up with TRBD1. CDR1 and CDR2 (germline): LNHNV, YYDKDF (reference sequence). V trimming: 0 bases; J trimming: 5 bases; junction bases outside the gene matches: 15. The CDR3 is 18 residues long. The CDR3 is CATSRDSLPPGQVHEQYF. DNA for the CDR3: TGTGCCACCAGCAGAGATTCCCTGCCCCCGGGACAGGTTCACGAGCAGTACTTC.